This T cell receptor beta chain was sequenced during a study of spatial heterogeneity in lung cancer. Study-level points and caveats: More often at tumor resection than at routine follow-up, ubiquitous expanded tumor TCRs were detected in the blood.

As for time point: sample taken at primary tumor resection. There were 65 or so donors, all of them untreated patients with early-stage non-small cell lung cancer. No cell sorting; template was whole RNA from tumor, lung tissue or PBMC. Concerning this clonotype: Its antigen is currently unknown.

One entry per CDR3 protein results from TCRdb running MiXCR on the 5' RACE reads. The repertoire includes tens of thousands of distinct CDR3 sequences, about 12% of them detected once, and roughly 41% sits in the top ten. The CDR3 loop spans 16 amino acids. V shed 4 bases and J shed 2 bases, with 16 bases lying between them. CDR1 is LNHDA, CDR2 SQIVND, per germline (reference sequence). The input for sequencing was PBMCs, taken at surgery. The chain is built from TRBV19 and TRBJ2-3; D tentatively reads TRBD1 or TRBD2 (5 bases each). This receptor was identified in a male donor with early-stage non-small cell lung cancer. The CDR3 region has the DNA TGTGCCAGTAGTAAACGGGACCTCGGGCTCACAGATACGCAGTATTTT. As protein: CASSKRDLGLTDTQYF.